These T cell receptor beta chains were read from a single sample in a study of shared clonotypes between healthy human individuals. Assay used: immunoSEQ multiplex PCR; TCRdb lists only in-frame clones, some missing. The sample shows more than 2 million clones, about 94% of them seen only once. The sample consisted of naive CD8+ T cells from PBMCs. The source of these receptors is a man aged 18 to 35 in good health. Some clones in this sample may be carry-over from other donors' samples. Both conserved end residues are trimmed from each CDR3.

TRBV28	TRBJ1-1	ASSPPVGNTEAF
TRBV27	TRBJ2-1	ASSSGLAGGYNEQF
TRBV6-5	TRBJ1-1	ASRRDRNTEAF
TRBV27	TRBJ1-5	ASSLGTANQPQH
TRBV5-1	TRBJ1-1	ASSPYVGSDTEAF
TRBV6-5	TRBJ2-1	ASSLQGDEQF
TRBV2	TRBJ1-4	ASRGGGLNEKLF
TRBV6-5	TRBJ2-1	ASSYSLPYNEQF
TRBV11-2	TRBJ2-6	ANPSVPGANVLT
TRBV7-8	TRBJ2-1	ASSSPGQVSSYNEQF
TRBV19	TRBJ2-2	ASSWSQANTGELF
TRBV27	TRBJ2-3	ASSSRSLVGPTDTQY
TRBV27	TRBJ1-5	ASSLSGNQPQH
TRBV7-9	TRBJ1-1	ASSQGPAEAF
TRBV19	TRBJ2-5	ASSLGGGQYQETQY
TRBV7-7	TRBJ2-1	ASSSSSSTYNEQF
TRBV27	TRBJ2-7	ASSSPGLASAYEQY
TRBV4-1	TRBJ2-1	ASSQVESYNEQF
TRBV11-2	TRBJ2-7	ASSLGGLVYEQY
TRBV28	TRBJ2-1	ASSFRGPSYNEQF
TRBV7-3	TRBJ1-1	ASSPGTVVTEAF
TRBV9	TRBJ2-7	ASSAGGSAYEQY
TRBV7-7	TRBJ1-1	ASSGNRDRYTEAF
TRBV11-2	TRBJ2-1	ASSTREGYNEQF
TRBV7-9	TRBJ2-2	ASILGLAGNTGELF
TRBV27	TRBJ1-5	ASSLTDNQPQH
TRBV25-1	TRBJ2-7	ASSDPQNSYEQY
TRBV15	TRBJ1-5	ATSGINQPQH
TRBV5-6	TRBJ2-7	ASSLGVGVEQY
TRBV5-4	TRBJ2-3	ASSPLAAGATDTQY
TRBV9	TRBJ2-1	ASSVGSGMYNEQF
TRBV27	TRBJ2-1	ASSSGVPIYNEQF
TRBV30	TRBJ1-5	AWSPGPPGYAPQH
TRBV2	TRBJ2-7	ASSHRTGGDYEQY
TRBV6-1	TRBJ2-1	ASVWGYNEQF
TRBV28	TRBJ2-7	ASSLDRNGDEQY
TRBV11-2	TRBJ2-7	ASSLVVYEQY
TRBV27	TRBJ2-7	ASRPPGSISYEQY
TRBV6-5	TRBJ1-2	ASSSNPYNYGYT
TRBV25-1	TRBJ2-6	ASSEWGEGSGANVLT
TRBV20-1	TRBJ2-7	SGEASYEQY
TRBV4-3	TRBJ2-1	ASSQDPGGDEQF
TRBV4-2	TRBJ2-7	ASSQAGSLYEQY
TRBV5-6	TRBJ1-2	ASSLVGNINYGYT